Listed below are T cell receptor beta chains from one sample, sequenced in a study of shared clonotypes between healthy human individuals. Profiling relied on immunoSEQ multiplex PCR, and the TCRdb table lists in-frame clones only, not all of them. The table records around 550,000 clones, around 95% of them present only once. Sequenced: naive CD8+ T cells sorted from blood. Receptor source: a woman aged 25 to 39 in good health. Each CDR3 is given with its conserved first and last residue.

v_call: TRBV9
j_call: TRBJ2-7
cdr3_aa: CASSAGGAAYEQYF

v_call: TRBV19
j_call: TRBJ1-1
cdr3_aa: CASSPPGLPTEAFF

v_call: TRBV4-2
j_call: TRBJ2-7
cdr3_aa: CASSQGLAVSYEQYF

v_call: TRBV7-2
j_call: TRBJ2-7
cdr3_aa: CASSLGGETYEQYF

v_call: TRBV27
j_call: TRBJ2-7
cdr3_aa: CASSFVGSTYEQYF

v_call: TRBV29-1
j_call: TRBJ1-2
cdr3_aa: CSVEDHRNYGYTF

v_call: TRBV27
j_call: TRBJ1-2
cdr3_aa: CASSSGQGYGYTF

v_call: TRBV5-1
j_call: TRBJ1-6
cdr3_aa: CASSPAPRDRGPNSPLHF

v_call: TRBV18
j_call: TRBJ2-7
cdr3_aa: CASSPARSVESYEQYF

v_call: TRBV7-9
j_call: TRBJ1-1
cdr3_aa: CASSRGQGIYTEAFF

v_call: TRBV19
j_call: TRBJ2-6
cdr3_aa: CASREGLSGANVLTF

v_call: TRBV4-1
j_call: TRBJ2-1
cdr3_aa: CASREREGSYNEQFF

v_call: TRBV4-1
j_call: TRBJ1-2
cdr3_aa: CASSQELSAEGYTF

v_call: TRBV9
j_call: TRBJ2-7
cdr3_aa: CASSGDREGREQYF

v_call: TRBV6-5
j_call: TRBJ2-5
cdr3_aa: CASSSQGGETQYF

v_call: TRBV2
j_call: TRBJ2-7
cdr3_aa: CASSESGVPYEQYF

v_call: TRBV6-4
j_call: TRBJ1-2
cdr3_aa: CASSEVHTANYGYTF